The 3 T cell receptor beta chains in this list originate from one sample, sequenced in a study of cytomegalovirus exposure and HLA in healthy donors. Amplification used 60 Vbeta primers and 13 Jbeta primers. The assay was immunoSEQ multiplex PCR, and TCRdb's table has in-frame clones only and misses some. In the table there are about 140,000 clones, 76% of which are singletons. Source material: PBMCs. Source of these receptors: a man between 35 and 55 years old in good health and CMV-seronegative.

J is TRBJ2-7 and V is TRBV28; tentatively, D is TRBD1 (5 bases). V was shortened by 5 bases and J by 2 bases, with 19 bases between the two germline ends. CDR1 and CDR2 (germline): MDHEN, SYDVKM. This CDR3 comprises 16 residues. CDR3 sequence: CASSPRTHQPPYEQYF. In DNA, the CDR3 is TGTGCCAGCAGTCCGAGGACACATCAACCTCCCTACGAGCAGTACTTC.

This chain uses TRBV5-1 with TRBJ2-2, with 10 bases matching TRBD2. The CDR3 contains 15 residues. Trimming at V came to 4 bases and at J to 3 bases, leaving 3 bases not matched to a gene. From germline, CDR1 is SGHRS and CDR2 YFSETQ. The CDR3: CASSPTSGYTGELFF. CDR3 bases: TGCGCCAGCAGCCCGACTAGCGGGTACACCGGGGAGCTGTTTTTT.

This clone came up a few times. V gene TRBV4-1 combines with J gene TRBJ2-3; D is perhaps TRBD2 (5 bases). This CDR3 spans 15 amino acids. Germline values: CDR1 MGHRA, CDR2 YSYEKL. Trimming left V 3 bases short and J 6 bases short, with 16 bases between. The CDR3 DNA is TGCGCCAGCAGCCAGGACTTGGGAAGTTGGGATACGCAGTATTTT. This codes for CASSQDLGSWDTQYF.